Included here is one TCR beta chain sequence, with context. Antigen unknown. Nominally healthy donors provided the samples, though records likely missed some immune exposures. Primers for the PCR totalled 60 Vbeta and 13 Jbeta. Sequencing was performed with immunoSEQ multiplex PCR; in TCRdb, only in-frame clones are kept and a portion is missing. The sample consists of approximately 140,000 clones, 73% of them appearing once. Germline CDR1 and CDR2: MNHEY and SMNVEV (reference sequence). V was pared by 5 bases and J by 3 bases, with 11 bases between. The CDR3 covers 13 residues. This sample was included in a study of cytomegalovirus exposure and HLA in healthy donors. Findings of the study overall: In vitro data verified a few CMV-associated chains as specific for CMV antigens. In a later analysis, an Asian-associated ancestry cluster reportedly showed fewer N-insertions than the approximately 670-donor mean.

Sequencing was carried out using PBMCs. The V and J genes are TRBV27 and TRBJ2-7; no firm D call. This clonotype was sampled from a human donor in good health. CDR3 DNA: TGTGCCAGCAGTACCCGACACCACTACGAGCAGTACTTC. Its protein product is CASSTRHHYEQYF.